The present TCR beta chain was sequenced within a study of T cell responses to AZD1222 COVID-19 vaccine listed by TCRdb under 2021. About the investigation overall: AZD1222 recipients given second doses at about 4 weeks or at about 12 weeks were pooled, since spike-specific TCR depth and breadth were not found to differ between the two schedules. A total of over 230 trial participants underwent TCR sequencing, of whom about 210 received two doses of AZD1222 and around 25 received two doses of the MenACWY control vaccine. Trial participants were enrolled by age into 18-55, 56-69 and 70-plus year subgroups, with about 150, 27 and 61 TCR-sequenced participants respectively. Paper-wide results and their limitations: Most participants were white British and females outnumbered males, and the authors suggested that clonal diversity may have been underestimated. Because no samples from the day 14 peak response were available, repertoires could be characterized only after the peak T cell response. CD4 TCRs associated with the vaccine covered the entire spike protein, and the dominant responses were in regions 160-218 and 743-854. Conclusions about previously exposed vaccinees are limited, since just five to seven AZD1222 recipients were seropositive for SARS-CoV-2 at baseline. The 56-69-year group was small, and its depth increase did not reach significance, likely because of low power. Reportedly, almost half of the unique spike-specific TCRs recognized epitopes lying outside the regions that are mutated in the B.1.351 and B.1.1.7 variants. After two AZD1222 doses, both the breadth and the depth of spike-specific TCRs were significantly higher than at day 0 and than in MenACWY recipients.

This sample's time point label indicates: baseline before first vaccination. Vaccinee samples came from UK trials COV001 and COV002, including a single-blind randomized controlled phase 2/3 trial of AZD1222 (ChAdOx1 nCoV-19) in healthy adults. For TCRbeta chain sequencing, PBMC samples were collected from trial participants at day 0 and at day 28 after the second dose. Note on this clone: It has no known antigen specificity. There are no base qualities to consult, and no much larger clone falls within one base.

The CDR3 regions of human TCRbeta chains were analyzed by immunosequencing. Processing in the source paper ran as follows. TCRs in the repertoires were compared against a reference library of SARS-CoV-2-specific TCRs that had been generated with the MIRA antigen-specificity platform. Breadth was defined as the fraction of unique TCRs that were SARS-CoV-2-associated. Depth was defined as the fraction of total T cells that were SARS-CoV-2-associated. Using the MIRA data, each spike-specific TCR was assigned both to the spike region to which the TCR was reactive and to a CD4 or CD8 class. Log10-transformed breadth and depth values were compared by one-way ANOVA with Sidak's multiple comparisons tests. Here the immuneACCESS table is served through TCRdb, limited to in-frame sequences with V and J called. Missing clones are a known gap in these copies; in checked studies unresolved V genes cover under half, and the rest lacks a known reason. V, J and clone size derive from that table, while D and trimming were established from the DNA sequence. Across this sample there are approximately 170,000 clones, with approximately 90% seen only once. The ten top clones hold less than 5.5% of the sample.

Measured from the cysteine to the phenylalanine, the CDR3 is 18 residues long. The kept DNA is CDR3 alone, 54 bases in frame from the first base. The germline V and J ends show losses of 6 bases and 2 bases respectively, and no gene match explains 9 bases of the junction. The germline V gene gives CDR1 as KGHSH and CDR2 as LQKENI. The TCR originated in an adult in good health. This sample comprised peripheral blood, obtained on day 0 of AZD1222 vaccination. Rearrangement joined TRBV18 to TRBJ2-1; the junction holds 14 bases that match TRBD2. The bases are TGTGCCAGCTCTCCAGGGACTAGCGGGAGCAGGGCCTACAATGAGCAGTTCTTC. Translated, this is CASSPGTSGSRAYNEQFF.